This section outlines one T cell receptor (beta chain) sequence together with its context. Its antigen is unknown. The data derive from a study of T cells in Graves' hyperthyroidism and ophthalmopathy. V was pared by 2 bases and J by 2 bases, with 8 bases of the junction left unmatched. In germline, CDR1 is DFQATT, CDR2 SNEGSKA (reference sequence). The CDR3 loop spans 15 amino acids. Overall study results and limits: The blood repertoire included most of the expanded thyroid clonotypes above 0.001. A model using 13 V-J features told ophthalmopathy apart from stable hyperthyroidism.

Uncontrolled infection, other autoimmune disease, pregnancy or lactation led to exclusion. Diagnosing involved the use of clinical symptoms, serum thyroxine and TRAb, thyroid ultrasound and orbital computed tomography. The CDR3 regions of TCR beta were amplified from RNA transcripts. The primer set for the first-round RT-PCR of the TCR CDR3 was HTBI. TCRdb reprocessed the multiplex PCR reads with MiXCR, giving one entry per CDR3 protein. The sample includes 400,000 to 600,000 distinct CDR3 sequences, 15% to 20% of them seen just once. This receptor was taken from a woman aged 25 to 39 with Graves' ophthalmopathy. J is TRBJ2-7 and V is TRBV20-1, with 8 bases identical to TRBD1. Sequenced: blood. CDR3 DNA sequence: TGCAGTGCTAGATTCCGTGGCAGGGGGCCCTACGAGCAGTACTTC. Protein: CSARFRGRGPYEQYF.